This TCR beta chain is from a study of identical twins. General study points: Cord blood beta clonotypes that were abundant carried fewer insertions, and memory repertoires showed no such trend. Zero-insertion findings could be partly confounded by invariant cells (MAIT and iNKT cells).

All donors were healthy Caucasians. Concerning this clonotype itself: The antigen remains undetermined.

Template switching added a universal primer site; cDNA carried unique molecular identifiers. TCRdb re-called the 5' RACE reads through MiXCR, storing one row per CDR3 protein. The table includes 460,000 or so distinct CDR3 sequences, 14% detected once. The sample was also linked to a second study, of yellow fever vaccine responses in identical twins.

The sample was CD4+ T cells sorted from blood. The receptor's source is a woman aged 18-35 years in good health.

CDR3 coding DNA: TGTGCCAGCAGTTTCGGAACGACAGGAGAGGTGCAGTATTTT. Protein product: CASSFGTTGEVQYF. The chain recombines TRBV28 with TRBJ2-3; tentative D call: TRBD1 (6 bases). The CDR3 is 14 amino acids. V lost 3 bases to trimming and J lost 11 bases, with 18 bases between them. Germline V gives CDR1 MDHEN, CDR2 SYDVKM.